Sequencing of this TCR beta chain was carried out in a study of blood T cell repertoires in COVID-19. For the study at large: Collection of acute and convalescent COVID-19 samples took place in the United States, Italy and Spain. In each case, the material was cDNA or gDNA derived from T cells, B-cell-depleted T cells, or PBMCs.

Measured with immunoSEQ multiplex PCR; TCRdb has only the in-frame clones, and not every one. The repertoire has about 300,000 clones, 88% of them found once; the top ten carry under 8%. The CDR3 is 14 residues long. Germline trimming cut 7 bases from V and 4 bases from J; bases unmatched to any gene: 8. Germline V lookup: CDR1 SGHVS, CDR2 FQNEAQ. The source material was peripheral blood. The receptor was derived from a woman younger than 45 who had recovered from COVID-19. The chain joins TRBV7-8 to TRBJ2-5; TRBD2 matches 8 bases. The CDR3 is CASNPSGLAETQYF. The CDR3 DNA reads TGTGCCAGCAACCCAAGCGGACTAGCAGAGACCCAGTACTTC.